The rows below give T cell receptor beta chains drawn from one sample of a study of T cell responses to AZD1222 COVID-19 vaccine. Method: immunoSEQ multiplex PCR; TCRdb's copy keeps in-frame clones and lacks some. The sample records about 110,000 clones, 81% being singletons. The specimen comprised peripheral blood, sampled on day 0 of AZD1222 vaccination. Every receptor here comes from an adult in good health. CDR3s include the opening cysteine and the closing phenylalanine or tryptophan. The D gene is left open where the match is weak. Size is omitted from some rows. Given values are once, few, many or a class for expanded clones.

V gene: TRBV28
D gene: NA
clone size: NA
J gene: TRBJ2-6
CDR3 protein: CASSLFFWGPGANVLTF
CDR3 DNA: TGTGCCAGCAGTTTATTTTTTTGGGGCCCTGGGGCCAACGTCCTGACTTTC

V gene: TRBV6-2/TRBV6-3
D gene: NA
clone size: NA
J gene: TRBJ1-3
CDR3 protein: CASSYAGSSGNTIYF
CDR3 DNA: TGTGCCAGCAGTTACGCGGGGAGCTCTGGAAACACCATATATTTT

V gene: TRBV12-3/TRBV12-4
D gene: NA
clone size: NA
J gene: TRBJ2-7
CDR3 protein: CASSFRLHYEQYF
CDR3 DNA: TGTGCCAGCAGTTTCCGACTACACTACGAGCAGTACTTC

V gene: TRBV7-6
D gene: NA
clone size: NA
J gene: TRBJ2-5
CDR3 protein: CASSPEEETQYF
CDR3 DNA: TGTGCCAGCAGCCCGGAGGAAGAGACCCAGTACTTC

V gene: TRBV19
D gene: NA
clone size: NA
J gene: TRBJ1-4
CDR3 protein: CASTSGRSNEKLFF
CDR3 DNA: TGTGCCAGTACCTCGGGAAGGTCTAATGAAAAACTGTTTTTT

V gene: TRBV10-3
D gene: TRBD2
clone size: NA
J gene: TRBJ2-7
CDR3 protein: CAISEWGGSSYEQYF
CDR3 DNA: TGTGCCATCAGTGAGTGGGGCGGGAGCTCCTACGAGCAGTACTTC

V gene: TRBV28
D gene: TRBD2
clone size: once
J gene: TRBJ2-7
CDR3 protein: CAISGSSYEQYF
CDR3 DNA: TGTGCCATTAGCGGGAGCTCCTACGAGCAGTACTTC

V gene: TRBV28
D gene: NA
clone size: NA
J gene: TRBJ1-4
CDR3 protein: CASSSVTKLFF
CDR3 DNA: TGTGCCAGCAGTTCCGTAACAAAACTGTTTTTT

V gene: TRBV11-3
D gene: TRBD2
clone size: NA
J gene: TRBJ2-1
CDR3 protein: CASSGAGGYTSSYNEQFF
CDR3 DNA: TGTGCCAGCAGCGGTGCGGGGGGATACACGAGCTCCTACAATGAGCAGTTCTTC

V gene: TRBV19
D gene: TRBD1
clone size: NA
J gene: TRBJ1-2
CDR3 protein: CASSVRQGASGYTF
CDR3 DNA: TGTGCCAGTAGTGTTAGACAGGGGGCGTCGGGCTACACCTTC

V gene: TRBV28
D gene: TRBD1
clone size: NA
J gene: TRBJ1-1
CDR3 protein: CASSRGQTEAFF
CDR3 DNA: TGTGCCAGCAGCAGGGGGCAAACTGAAGCTTTCTTT

V gene: TRBV6-6
D gene: NA
clone size: NA
J gene: TRBJ1-2
CDR3 protein: CASSYQYGYTF
CDR3 DNA: TGTGCCAGCAGTTACCAGTATGGCTACACCTTC

V gene: TRBV28
D gene: TRBD2
clone size: NA
J gene: TRBJ2-3
CDR3 protein: CASSPTAGVADTQYF
CDR3 DNA: TGTGCCAGCAGTCCAACAGCGGGAGTGGCAGATACGCAGTATTTT

V gene: TRBV10-2
D gene: NA
clone size: NA
J gene: TRBJ2-3
CDR3 protein: CASRPPVTDTQYF
CDR3 DNA: TGCGCCAGCAGACCCCCAGTCACAGATACGCAGTATTTT

V gene: TRBV7-9
D gene: NA
clone size: NA
J gene: TRBJ2-7
CDR3 protein: CASSLEGGYYEQYF
CDR3 DNA: TGTGCCAGCAGCTTAGAGGGGGGGTACTACGAGCAGTACTTC

V gene: TRBV7-2
D gene: TRBD1
clone size: NA
J gene: TRBJ1-6
CDR3 protein: CASSFEGARKSPLHF
CDR3 DNA: TGTGCCAGCAGCTTTGAGGGGGCTAGGAAGTCACCCCTCCACTTT

V gene: TRBV5-1
D gene: TRBD1
clone size: NA
J gene: TRBJ2-2
CDR3 protein: CASSYLSGTGTGELFF
CDR3 DNA: TGCGCCAGCAGCTACCTATCGGGGACAGGGACCGGGGAGCTGTTTTTT